Sequencing of this T cell receptor beta chain was carried out in a study of T cells after yellow fever vaccination. The wider study: Preparation of fractions with low cell numbers was performed using SMART-Seq v4 Ultra Low Input.

Study-wide points: Repertoires obtained by FACS sorting could include abundant clonotypes that entered as contaminants from the bulk population. Sequencing of sorted memory subsets on day 0 failed to detect almost all vaccine-responding clonotypes.

By 5'RACE template switching, TCR cDNA was produced, with a universal primer site and UMIs added in the process. TCRdb recomputed calls from the 5' RACE reads with MiXCR, one row per CDR3 protein. The repertoire includes about 46,000 distinct CDR3 sequences, around 6.4% of them detected once, and 8% to 13% sits in the top ten. Germline CDR1 and CDR2: SGDLS and YYNGEE. Trimming removed 3 bases from V and 3 bases from J, with 9 bases in between. This CDR3 has 13 amino acids. The rearrangement joins TRBV9 to TRBJ1-1, with D uncertain. Sequenced here: PBMCs, either bulk or a sorted T-cell subset (CD4+, CD8+, memory, or dextramer-sorted; not recorded which), sampled 45 days after the yellow fever booster vaccination. The TCR was taken from a man between 25 and 39 years old who received the YFV17D yellow fever vaccine. The CDR3 loop is CASSAPGYTEAFF. As DNA, the CDR3 is TGTGCCAGCAGCGCCCCCGGCTACACTGAAGCTTTCTTT.